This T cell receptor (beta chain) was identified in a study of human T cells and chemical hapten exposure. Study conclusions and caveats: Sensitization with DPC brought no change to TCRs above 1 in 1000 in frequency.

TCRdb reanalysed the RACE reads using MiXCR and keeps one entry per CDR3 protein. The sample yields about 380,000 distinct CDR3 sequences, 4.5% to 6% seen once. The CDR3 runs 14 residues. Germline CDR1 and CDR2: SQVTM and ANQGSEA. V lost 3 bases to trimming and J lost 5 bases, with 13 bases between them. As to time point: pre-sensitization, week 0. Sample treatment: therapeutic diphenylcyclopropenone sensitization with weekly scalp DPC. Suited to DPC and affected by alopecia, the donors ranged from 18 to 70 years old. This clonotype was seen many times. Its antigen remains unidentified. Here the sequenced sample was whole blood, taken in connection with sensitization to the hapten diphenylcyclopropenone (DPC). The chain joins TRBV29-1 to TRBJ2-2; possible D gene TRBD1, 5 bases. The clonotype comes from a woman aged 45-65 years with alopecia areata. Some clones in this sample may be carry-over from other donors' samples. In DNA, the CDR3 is TGCAGCGTTGACAGGGAAGGACGGACCGGGGAGCTGTTTTTT. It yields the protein CSVDREGRTGELFF.